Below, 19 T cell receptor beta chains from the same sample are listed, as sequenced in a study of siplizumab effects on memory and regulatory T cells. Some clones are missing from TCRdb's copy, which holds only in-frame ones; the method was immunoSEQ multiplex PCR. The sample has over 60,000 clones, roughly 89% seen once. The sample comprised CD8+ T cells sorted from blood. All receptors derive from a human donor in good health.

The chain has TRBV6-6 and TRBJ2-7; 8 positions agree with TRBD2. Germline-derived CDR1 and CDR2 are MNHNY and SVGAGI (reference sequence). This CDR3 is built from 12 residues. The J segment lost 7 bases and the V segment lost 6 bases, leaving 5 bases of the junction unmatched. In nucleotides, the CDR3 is TGTGCCAGCAGCGTAACTAGCGGAGAGCAGTACTTC. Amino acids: CASSVTSGEQYF.

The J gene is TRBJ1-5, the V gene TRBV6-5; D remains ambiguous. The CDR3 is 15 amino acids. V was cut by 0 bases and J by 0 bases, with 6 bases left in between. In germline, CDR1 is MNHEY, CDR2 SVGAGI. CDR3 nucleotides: TGTGCCAGCAGTTACTCCATGTATAGCAATCAGCCCCAGCATTTT. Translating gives CASSYSMYSNQPQHF.

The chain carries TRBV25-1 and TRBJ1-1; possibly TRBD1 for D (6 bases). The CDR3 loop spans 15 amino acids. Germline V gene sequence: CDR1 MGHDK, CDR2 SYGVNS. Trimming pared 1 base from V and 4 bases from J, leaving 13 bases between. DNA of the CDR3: TGTGCCAGCAGTGAATGGGTAGGGGGTGTCACTGAAGCTTTCTTT. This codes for CASSEWVGGVTEAFF.

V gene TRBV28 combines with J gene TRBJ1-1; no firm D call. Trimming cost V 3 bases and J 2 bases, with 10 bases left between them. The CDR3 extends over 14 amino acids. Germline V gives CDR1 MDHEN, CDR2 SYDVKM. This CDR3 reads CASSFLGKNTEAFF. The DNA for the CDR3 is TGTGCCAGCAGTTTTTTAGGGAAAAACACTGAAGCTTTCTTT.

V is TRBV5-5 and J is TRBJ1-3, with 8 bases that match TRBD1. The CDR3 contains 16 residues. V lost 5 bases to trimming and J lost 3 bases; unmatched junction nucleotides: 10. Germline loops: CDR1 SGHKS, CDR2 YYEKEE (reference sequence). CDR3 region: CASSPEAGGFGNTIYF. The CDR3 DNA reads TGTGCCAGCAGTCCTGAGGCAGGGGGCTTTGGAAACACCATATATTTT.

CDR3 DNA: TGTGCCAGCAGCCAAGTTGGCGGGGGCCCGGATGATAGCAATCAGCCCCAGCATTTT. It codes for CASSQVGGGPDDSNQPQHF. This sequence joins TRBV14 and TRBJ1-5; tentative D call: TRBD1 (6 bases). The CDR3 spans 19 residues. V lost 1 base, J lost 0 bases, and 19 bases lay in between. The germline CDR1 and CDR2 sequences are SGHDN and FVKESK.

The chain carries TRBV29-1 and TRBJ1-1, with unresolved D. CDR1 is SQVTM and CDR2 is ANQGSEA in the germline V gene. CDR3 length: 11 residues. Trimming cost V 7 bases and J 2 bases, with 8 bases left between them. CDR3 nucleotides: TGCAGCGGGCGGGAAAACACTGAAGCTTTCTTT. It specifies CSGRENTEAFF.

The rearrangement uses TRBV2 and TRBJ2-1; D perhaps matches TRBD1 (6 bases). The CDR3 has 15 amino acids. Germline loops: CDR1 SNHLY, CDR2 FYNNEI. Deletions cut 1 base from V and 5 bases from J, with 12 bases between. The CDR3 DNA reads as TGTGCCAGCAGTGAAGGGTCAGGGGTAAACAATGAGCAGTTCTTC. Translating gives CASSEGSGVNNEQFF.

The CDR3 loop reads CASSELVASLLETQYF. The CDR3 coding sequence is TGTGCCAGCAGTGAGTTAGTGGCTAGCCTTTTAGAGACCCAGTACTTC. The rearrangement uses TRBV2 and TRBJ2-5, with TRBD2 as a possible D gene (5 bases). Germline assignment: CDR1 SNHLY and CDR2 FYNNEI. V lost 3 bases and J 4 bases, leaving 18 bases between the germline ends. This CDR3 is 16 amino acids long.

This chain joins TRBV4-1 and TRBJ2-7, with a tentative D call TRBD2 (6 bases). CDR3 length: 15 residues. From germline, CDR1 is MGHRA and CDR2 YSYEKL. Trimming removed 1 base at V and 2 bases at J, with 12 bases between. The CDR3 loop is CASSQVLAETYEQYF. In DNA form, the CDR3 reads TGCGCCAGCAGCCAAGTACTAGCAGAAACCTACGAGCAGTACTTC.

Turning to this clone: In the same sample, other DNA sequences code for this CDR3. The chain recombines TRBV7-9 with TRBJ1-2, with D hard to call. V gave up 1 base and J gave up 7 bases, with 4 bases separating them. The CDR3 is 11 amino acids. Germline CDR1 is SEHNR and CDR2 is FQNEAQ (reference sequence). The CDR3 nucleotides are TGTGCCAGCAGCTTAGGACCTGGCTACACCTTC. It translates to CASSLGPGYTF.

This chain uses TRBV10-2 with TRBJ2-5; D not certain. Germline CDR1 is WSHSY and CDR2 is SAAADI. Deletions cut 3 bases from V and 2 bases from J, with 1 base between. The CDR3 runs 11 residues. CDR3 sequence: CASSDQETQYF. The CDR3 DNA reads TGCGCCAGCAGTGATCAAGAGACCCAGTACTTC.

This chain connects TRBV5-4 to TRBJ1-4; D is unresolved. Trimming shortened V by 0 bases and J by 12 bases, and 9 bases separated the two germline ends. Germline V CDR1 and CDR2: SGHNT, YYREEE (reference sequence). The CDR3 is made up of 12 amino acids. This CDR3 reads CASSLGSGELFF. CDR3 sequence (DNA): TGTGCCAGCAGCTTGGGGTCCGGGGAACTGTTTTTT.

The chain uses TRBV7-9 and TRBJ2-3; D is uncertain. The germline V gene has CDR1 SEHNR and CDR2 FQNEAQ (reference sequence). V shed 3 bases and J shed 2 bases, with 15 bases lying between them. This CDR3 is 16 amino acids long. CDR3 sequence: CASSLGFQDPTDTQYF. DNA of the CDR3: TGTGCCAGCAGCTTGGGCTTCCAGGACCCCACAGATACGCAGTATTTT.

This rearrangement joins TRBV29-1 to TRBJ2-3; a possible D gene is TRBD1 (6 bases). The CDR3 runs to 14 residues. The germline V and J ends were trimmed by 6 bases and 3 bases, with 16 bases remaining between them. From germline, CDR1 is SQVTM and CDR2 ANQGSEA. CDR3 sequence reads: CSVIPGVGTDTQYF. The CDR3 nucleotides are TGCAGCGTGATCCCAGGGGTAGGGACAGATACGCAGTATTTT.

The CDR3 bases are TGCGCCAGCAGCGCAGAACCCGGGACAGACGAGCAGTACTTC. It is translated as CASSAEPGTDEQYF. The rearrangement joins TRBV5-1 to TRBJ2-7; 7 positions agree with TRBD1. The CDR3 extends over 14 amino acids. J gave up 5 bases and V 4 bases, and 9 bases lay outside the gene matches. Germline loops: CDR1 SGHRS, CDR2 YFSETQ.

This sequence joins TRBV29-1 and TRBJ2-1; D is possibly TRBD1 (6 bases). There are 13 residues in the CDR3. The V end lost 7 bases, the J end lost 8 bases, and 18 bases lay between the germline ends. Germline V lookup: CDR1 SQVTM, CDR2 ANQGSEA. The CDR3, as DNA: TGCAGCGCTCGGGACACGACCTTCGATGAGCAGTTCTTC. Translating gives CSARDTTFDEQFF.

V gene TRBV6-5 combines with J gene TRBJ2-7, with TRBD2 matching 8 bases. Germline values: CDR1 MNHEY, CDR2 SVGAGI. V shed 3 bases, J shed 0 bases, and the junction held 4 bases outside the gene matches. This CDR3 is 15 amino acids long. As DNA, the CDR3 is TGTGCCAGCAGTTATTATGCGGGAGGCTCCTACGAGCAGTACTTC. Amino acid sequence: CASSYYAGGSYEQYF.

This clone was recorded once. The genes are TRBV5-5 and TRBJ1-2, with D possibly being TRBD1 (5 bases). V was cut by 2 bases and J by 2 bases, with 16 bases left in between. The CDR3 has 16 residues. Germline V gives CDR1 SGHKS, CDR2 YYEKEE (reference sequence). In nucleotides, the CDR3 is TGTGCCAGCAGCTTAACGCCCCGGGGGGAGAACTATGGCTACACCTTC. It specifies CASSLTPRGENYGYTF. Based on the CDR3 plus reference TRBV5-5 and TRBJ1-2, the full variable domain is DAGVTQSPTHLIKTRGQQVTLRCSPISGHKSVSWYQQVLGQGPQFIFQYYEKEERGRGNFPDRFSARQFPNYSSELNVNALLLGDSALYLCASSLTPRGENYGYTFGSGTRLTVV.